What follows are 12 T cell receptor beta chains derived from one specimen sequenced in a study of T cells in Graves' hyperthyroidism and ophthalmopathy. Researchers took RNA transcripts and amplified the TCR beta CDR3 regions from them. The HTBI primer set drove a first-round RT-PCR of the TCR CDR3. One entry per CDR3 protein results from TCRdb running MiXCR on the multiplex PCR reads. Of around 610,000 distinct CDR3 sequences in the sample, roughly 15% were seen once. The specimen sequenced was blood. The receptors stem from a middle-aged woman with Graves' ophthalmopathy.

This clonotype was seen a few times. This sequence joins TRBV27 and TRBJ2-5; a weak D match, TRBD1 (6 bases). The CDR3 sequence is 14 residues long. V lost 6 bases to trimming and J lost 2 bases, with 13 bases between them. CDR1 is MNHEY and CDR2 is SMNVEV in the germline V gene (reference sequence). CDR3 sequence: CASSQGQWQETQYF. CDR3 bases: TGTGCCAGCAGCCAAGGACAGTGGCAAGAGACCCAGTACTTC.

This clonotype was observed a few times. A read error may be the cause here, since a much bigger clone is one base away. This chain uses TRBV12-3 or TRBV12-4 with TRBJ2-5; 7 bases line up with TRBD2. The CDR3 covers 15 residues. The V and J ends lost 0 bases and 3 bases, in that order; junction bases with no gene match: 4. The CDR3 loop is CASSLAGGPEETQYF. The CDR3 DNA follows: TGTGCCAGCAGTTTAGCGGGAGGGCCGGAAGAGACCCAGTACTTC.

CDR3 residues: CASSNRQGPYF. As DNA, the CDR3 is TGTGCCAGCAGCAACAGACAGGGCCCATACTTC. The chain employs TRBV7-2 and TRBJ2-5; TRBD1 matches 7 bases. CDR3 length equals 11 residues. Per germline, CDR1 SGHTA and CDR2 FQGNSA. Germline trimming cut 5 bases from V and 14 bases from J; bases unmatched to any gene: 8.

J is TRBJ2-1 and V is TRBV7-2; D is possibly TRBD2 (6 bases). The V gene lost 3 bases and the J gene lost 8 bases, with 11 bases spanning the gap. This CDR3 spans 13 amino acids. CDR1 and CDR2 from the germline V gene are SGHTA and FQGNSA. CDR3 in amino acids: CASSFLRGDEQFF. CDR3 sequence (DNA): TGTGCCAGCAGCTTCCTACGCGGGGATGAGCAGTTCTTC.

This clonotype was recorded many times. This chain connects TRBV6-5 to TRBJ1-6, with 7 bases fitting TRBD1. The germline V gene encodes CDR1 MNHEY and CDR2 SVGAGI. The ends lost 2 bases at V and 8 bases at J; junction bases unmatched: 3. This CDR3 contains 14 residues. The CDR3 protein is CASSYAQGDSPLHF. CDR3 DNA: TGTGCCAGCAGTTACGCCCAGGGGGATTCACCCCTCCACTTT.

This clonotype came up a few times. The chain employs TRBV18 and TRBJ2-7; 10 bases fit TRBD2. Germline CDR1 reads KGHSH; CDR2 reads LQKENI. The CDR3 spans 15 residues. The V segment lost 3 bases and the J segment 0 bases; nucleotides outside the gene matches: 2. CDR3 region: CASSPLAGDSYEQYF. DNA for the CDR3: TGTGCCAGCTCACCTCTAGCGGGAGACTCCTACGAGCAGTACTTC.

The chain employs TRBV4-1 and TRBJ1-1; perhaps TRBD1 as D (5 bases). The CDR3 is made up of 15 amino acids. The V end was cut by 0 bases, the J end by 3 bases, with 11 bases between. Looked up from germline, CDR1 is MGHRA and CDR2 is YSYEKL. CDR3 sequence reads: CASSQDQGWDTEAFF. CDR3 bases: TGCGCCAGCAGCCAAGATCAGGGTTGGGACACTGAAGCTTTCTTT.

This clonotype was observed at least ten times. The CDR3 protein is CASSSSTYEQYF. CDR3 in DNA: TGTGCCAGCAGTTCCTCAACCTACGAGCAGTACTTC. V gene TRBV12-3 or TRBV12-4 combines with J gene TRBJ2-7, with unresolved D. V dropped 4 bases and J dropped 2 bases, with 6 bases sitting between them. CDR3 length equals 12 residues.

This clonotype occurred a few times. The rearrangement joins TRBV29-1 to TRBJ2-2, with D possibly being TRBD1 (6 bases). Per germline, CDR1 SQVTM and CDR2 ANQGSEA. V dropped 7 bases and J dropped 2 bases, with 11 bases sitting between them. The CDR3 is 13 amino acids. The CDR3 nucleotides read TGCAGCGCTGAGGACAGCAACACCGGGGAGCTGTTTTTT. Translated, it gives CSAEDSNTGELFF.

This clonotype has just a few counts. A read error may explain this, as a much larger clone is one base away. The rearrangement uses TRBV27 and TRBJ1-6, with D possibly being TRBD1 (5 bases). The CDR3 covers 15 residues. Between the trimmed V and J ends, which lost 10 bases and 7 bases, there was a span of 20 bases. Germline V gene sequence: CDR1 MNHEY, CDR2 SMNVEV (reference sequence). The CDR3 coding sequence is TGTGCCAACACCCTGGGTCCGGGGCCGAATTCACCCCTCCACTTT. This translates into CANTLGPGPNSPLHF.

The chain employs TRBV11-2 and TRBJ2-7; D gene ambiguous. From germline, CDR1 is SGHAT and CDR2 FQNNGV. Deletions cut 4 bases from V and 1 base from J, with 17 bases between. The length of the CDR3 is 16 residues. CDR3 nucleotides: TGTGCCAGCAGCTGGAGTGGGGATGTCCGTTCCTACGAGCAGTACTTC. Encoded protein: CASSWSGDVRSYEQYF.

This clonotype showed up many times. The rearrangement joins TRBV25-1 to TRBJ2-1, with D possibly called TRBD1 or TRBD2 (5 bases each). Germline V lookup: CDR1 MGHDK, CDR2 SYGVNS. Trimming took off 5 bases at V and 2 bases at J, with 25 bases between the two ends. The CDR3 has 19 residues. CDR3 in amino acids: CASSRSPPGPGRPYNEQFF. CDR3 sequence (DNA): TGTGCCAGCAGTAGATCCCCCCCCGGGCCGGGACGACCCTACAATGAGCAGTTCTTC.